The 11 T cell receptor beta chains reported below all come from one sample, sequenced in a study of patients and donors after allogeneic stem cell transplantation. Each CDR3 protein gets one entry after TCRdb re-called the RT-PCR reads with MiXCR. The sample consists of about 960,000 distinct CDR3 sequences, over 15% of them appearing once. Sequenced input: blood, either unsorted or a sorted T cell fraction (not recorded which). The receptors shown here come from a human donor who was either an allogeneic HSCT recipient or a stem cell or donor lymphocyte infusion donor (not recorded which). It is not recorded whose cells these are; they may come from a transplant donor.

V usage is TRBV19 and J usage is TRBJ1-1; D may be TRBD1 (5 bases). Germline V gives CDR1 LNHDA, CDR2 SQIVND (reference sequence). The CDR3 spans 13 residues. V was shortened by 2 bases and J by 7 bases, with 11 bases between the two germline ends. CDR3 in amino acids: CASSINTGLEAFF. For the CDR3, the DNA is TGTGCCAGTAGTATAAACACAGGACTTGAAGCTTTCTTT. The complete variable domain, with remaining parts taken from reference TRBV19 and TRBJ1-1, reads DGGITQSPKYLFRKEGQNVTLSCEQNLNHDAMYWYRQDPGQGLRLIYYSQIVNDFQKGDIAEGYSVSREKKESFPLTVTSAQKNPTAFYLCASSINTGLEAFFGQGTRLTVV.

The chain carries TRBV7-6 and TRBJ2-1, with 14 bases fitting TRBD2. Germline V CDR1 and CDR2: SGHVS, FNYEAQ. There are 15 residues in the CDR3. With 1 base clipped from V and 13 bases from J, the junction kept 6 bases outside the gene matches. Written as DNA, the CDR3 is TGTGCCAGCAGCTTAGAGGGGGGACTAGCGGGGGTACAGTTCTTC. Translation: CASSLEGGLAGVQFF. Drawing the rest from reference TRBV7-6 and TRBJ2-1, the complete variable domain is GAGVSQSPRYKVTKRGQDVALRCDPISGHVSLYWYRQALGQGPEFLTYFNYEAQQDKSGLPNDRFSAERPEGSISTLTIQRTEQRDSAMYRCASSLEGGLAGVQFFGPGTRLTVL.

The V and J genes are TRBV6-1 and TRBJ2-2, with 8 bases aligning to TRBD2. The CDR3 extends over 15 amino acids. V shed 6 bases and J 4 bases; nucleotides not matched to a gene: 7. The germline CDR1 and CDR2 sequences are MNHNS and SASEGT. The CDR3 loop is CASSALAGPTGELFF. Here the CDR3 DNA reads TGTGCCAGCAGCGCCTTAGCGGGACCCACCGGGGAGCTGTTTTTT.

At least ten counts were recorded for this clonotype. A junction boundary mismatches the germline segment, possibly from a read error. The rearrangement joins TRBV27 to TRBJ1-5; a weak D match, TRBD1 (5 bases). The CDR3 contains 15 residues. In germline, CDR1 is MNHEY, CDR2 SMNVEV (reference sequence). The CDR3 protein is CASSLSGGSNQPQHF. The CDR3, as DNA: TGTGCCAGCAGCTTATCGGGGGGGTCCAATCAGCCCCAGCATTTT.

This clonotype was observed a few times. V usage is TRBV2 and J usage is TRBJ1-2; tentatively, D is TRBD1 (6 bases). V lost 6 bases and J 7 bases, leaving 18 bases between the germline ends. Per germline, CDR1 SNHLY and CDR2 FYNNEI. The CDR3 is 14 amino acids. CDR3 region: CASRPEGGKSGYTF. The CDR3, as DNA: TGTGCCAGCAGACCTGAAGGGGGGAAGAGTGGCTACACCTTC. The variable domain in full, completed from reference TRBV2 and TRBJ1-2, reads EPEVTQTPSHQVTQMGQEVILRCVPISNHLYFYWYRQILGQKVEFLVSFYNNEISEKSEIFDDQFSVERPDGSNFTLKIRSTKLEDSAMYFCASRPEGGKSGYTFGSGTRLTVV.

This clonotype turned up a few times. The chain recombines TRBV20-1 with TRBJ2-7; 9 bases fit TRBD1. V lost 4 bases to trimming and J lost 4 bases; unmatched junction nucleotides: 8. Germline lookup yields CDR1 DFQATT and CDR2 SNEGSKA (reference sequence). The CDR3 has 14 amino acids. The CDR3 protein is CSANPQGALYEQYF. The CDR3 DNA sequence: TGCAGTGCTAATCCACAGGGGGCTCTTTACGAGCAGTACTTC.

The chain's CDR3 is CSWRVAGADTQYF. CDR3 bases: TGCAGCTGGCGGGTAGCGGGGGCAGATACGCAGTATTTT. This chain uses TRBV20-1 with TRBJ2-3, with 9 bases identical to TRBD2. Germline loops: CDR1 DFQATT, CDR2 SNEGSKA (reference sequence). The length of the CDR3 is 13 residues.

The gene calls are TRBV30 and TRBJ2-1, with TRBD2 as a possible D gene (5 bases). This CDR3 contains 14 residues. Germline V CDR1 and CDR2: GTSNPN, SVGIG (reference sequence). Trimming removed 4 bases from V and 0 bases from J, with 10 bases in between. As DNA, the CDR3 is TGTGCCTGGACCGAGCGGAGCTCCTACAATGAGCAGTTCTTC. Translated, it gives CAWTERSSYNEQFF.

The chain employs TRBV15 and TRBJ2-5; the D gene could be TRBD1 or TRBD2 (6 bases each). V gave up 0 bases and J gave up 2 bases, with 19 bases separating them. CDR1 and CDR2 (germline): LNHNV, YYDKDF (reference sequence). There are 18 residues in the CDR3. The chain's CDR3 is CATSRDIKGGTVQETQYF. The DNA of the CDR3 is TGTGCCACCAGCAGAGATATTAAAGGGGGGACTGTACAAGAGACCCAGTACTTC.

This clonotype was recorded a few times. The V and J genes are TRBV5-6 and TRBJ2-7; no definite D call. Germline V gene data show CDR1 as SGHDT and CDR2 as YYEEEE. The CDR3 runs 14 residues. Deletions cut 0 bases from V and 2 bases from J, with 9 bases between. The CDR3 sequence is CASSLGPGTYEQYF. The CDR3 nucleotides read TGTGCCAGCAGCTTGGGACCCGGAACCTACGAGCAGTACTTC.

This clonotype showed up many times. The V call is TRBV12-3 or TRBV12-4, the J call TRBJ2-5, with D unresolved. V lost 3 bases and J 2 bases, leaving 16 bases between the germline ends. This CDR3 is 16 amino acids long. CDR3 protein: CASSFQATDDQETQYF. DNA for the CDR3: TGTGCCAGCAGTTTTCAGGCGACCGATGATCAAGAGACCCAGTACTTC.